Listed below are T cell receptor beta chains from one sample, sequenced in a study of control samples from healthy donors and cancer patients. Only in-frame clones appear in the TCRdb table, and some are missing; sequencing was by immunoSEQ multiplex PCR. This table has under 55,000 clones, around 93% appearing once. The sequencing sample was made of PBMCs. All receptors derive from a woman in her thirties or forties with head and neck cancer. Each CDR3 is given with its conserved first and last residue. D genes are given only for firm matches. Size is stated for part of the rows, as once, few or many counts, or as a class when the clone is expanded.

D	size	V	J	CDR3	DNA
-	-	TRBV6-5	TRBJ1-5	CASRTGVGNQPQHF	TGTGCCAGCAGAACAGGTGTAGGGAATCAGCCCCAGCATTTT
TRBD1	-	TRBV30	TRBJ1-6	CAWTTTGGLHF	TGTGCCTGGACTACGACAGGGGGCCTCCACTTT
-	-	TRBV28	TRBJ1-4	CASSLGREKLFF	TGTGCCAGCAGTTTAGGCAGAGAAAAACTGTTTTTT
-	-	TRBV6-6	TRBJ1-1	CASSYRGDVNTEAFF	TGTGCCAGCAGTTACCGCGGGGACGTGAACACTGAAGCTTTCTTT
TRBD1	once	TRBV7-9	TRBJ2-7	CASSSGTGHYEQYF	TGTGCCAGCAGCTCCGGGACAGGACACTACGAGCAGTACTTC
-	once	TRBV2	TRBJ1-6	CASSSGGGNSPLHF	TGTGCCAGCAGCTCCGGGGGGGGGAATTCACCCCTCCACTTT
-	-	TRBV6-5	TRBJ2-7	CASTVGLVGYEQYF	TGTGCCAGCACTGTTGGGCTAGTGGGCTACGAGCAGTACTTC
-	-	TRBV2	TRBJ1-2	CASILRSADYGYTF	TGTGCCAGCATCTTACGGAGTGCTGACTATGGCTACACCTTC
-	-	TRBV12-3/TRBV12-4	TRBJ2-3	CASKRPPGDTQYF	TGTGCCAGCAAACGGCCCCCCGGGGATACGCAGTATTTT
TRBD1	once	TRBV2	TRBJ1-2	CASSELGQIHLSQGYTF	TGTGCCAGCAGTGAATTGGGACAGATACATCTATCGCAGGGCTACACCTTC
-	-	TRBV28	TRBJ1-4	CASSLATLDEKLFF	TGTGCCAGCAGTTTGGCTACCCTGGACGAAAAACTGTTTTTT
TRBD1	-	TRBV23-1	TRBJ2-7	CASSQWGTGGGYEQYF	TGCGCCAGCAGTCAATGGGGGACAGGGGGCGGCTACGAGCAGTACTTC
TRBD1	-	TRBV18	TRBJ1-1	CASSPRTGENTEAFF	TGTGCCAGCTCACCGCGGACAGGAGAGAACACTGAAGCTTTCTTT
TRBD1	-	TRBV3-1/TRBV3-2	TRBJ1-6	CASSQGDRAGSPLHF	TGTGCCAGCAGCCAAGGGGACAGGGCGGGATCACCCCTCCACTTT
-	-	TRBV7-9	TRBJ1-2	CAVTGRGEDYGYTF	TGTGCCGTCACGGGTAGGGGCGAGGACTATGGCTACACCTTC
-	-	TRBV7-7	TRBJ1-6	CASSSGSNSPLHF	TGTGCCAGCAGCTCCGGGTCAAATTCACCCCTCCACTTT
-	-	TRBV7-2	TRBJ1-5	CASSLGINNQPQHF	TGTGCCAGCAGCTTAGGGATTAACAATCAGCCCCAGCATTTT
-	medium-sized	TRBV30	TRBJ1-4	CAWSARTDHEKLFF	TGTGCCTGGAGTGCCCGGACAGATCATGAAAAACTGTTTTTT
TRBD1	once	TRBV6-5	TRBJ1-2	CASRTGANYGYTF	TGTGCCAGCCGAACAGGGGCCAACTATGGCTACACCTTC
TRBD1	-	TRBV5-1	TRBJ2-2	CASSIGTGGNTGELFF	TGCGCCAGCTCGATCGGGACAGGGGGCAACACCGGGGAGCTGTTTTTT
TRBD1	once	TRBV7-3	TRBJ2-1	CASSFTGVHNEQFF	TGTGCCAGCAGCTTTACAGGGGTACACAATGAGCAGTTCTTC
-	-	TRBV28	TRBJ2-7	CASSPGGGTPSYEQYF	TGTGCCAGCAGCCCCGGTGGTGGGACACCCTCCTACGAGCAGTACTTC
TRBD2	-	TRBV27	TRBJ2-5	CASSTRGGQETQYF	TGTGCCAGCTCCACTCGGGGGGGCCAAGAGACCCAGTACTTC
-	-	TRBV28	TRBJ1-1	CASSLSPPRYTEAFF	TGTGCCAGCAGTTTATCCCCCCCCCGCTACACTGAAGCTTTCTTT
-	-	TRBV21-1	TRBJ2-7	CASLGSSGGPPRREQYF	TGTGCCAGCCTTGGTTCTTCAGGGGGCCCACCCCGTCGGGAGCAGTACTTC
-	-	TRBV20-1	TRBJ2-3	CSASYSPLSTDTQYF	TGCAGTGCTAGTTACTCGCCGCTAAGCACAGATACGCAGTATTTT
TRBD1	-	TRBV15	TRBJ1-1	CATSPIGTGKGMNTEAFF	TGTGCCACCAGTCCAATCGGGACAGGTAAGGGGATGAACACTGAAGCTTTCTTT
TRBD1	-	TRBV6-5	TRBJ2-7	CASSLRDRAGEQYF	TGTGCCAGCAGTCTCCGGGACAGGGCGGGGGAGCAGTACTTC
TRBD1	-	TRBV29-1	TRBJ2-7	CSVRGQGLYEQYF	TGCAGCGTGCGAGGACAGGGTTTGTACGAGCAGTACTTC
-	-	TRBV2	TRBJ2-5	CASWNQETQYF	TGTGCCAGCTGGAACCAAGAGACCCAGTACTTC
-	-	TRBV11-2	TRBJ1-1	CASSLDGARDTEAFF	TGTGCCAGCAGCTTAGATGGGGCCCGGGACACTGAAGCTTTCTTT
TRBD1	few	TRBV5-4	TRBJ1-1	CASSSAGTDMNTEAFF	TGTGCCAGCAGCAGCGCCGGGACAGACATGAACACTGAAGCTTTCTTT
-	-	TRBV12-3/TRBV12-4	TRBJ1-4	CASSLGREELFF	TGTGCCAGCAGTTTAGGACGGGAGGAACTGTTTTTT
-	-	TRBV30	TRBJ2-5	CAWSTRRETQYF	TGTGCCTGGTCGACTAGGAGAGAGACCCAGTACTTC
TRBD1	-	TRBV28	TRBJ1-2	CASSFNRWDRGPGYTF	TGTGCCAGCAGTTTTAACCGATGGGACAGGGGGCCTGGCTACACCTTC
-	-	TRBV5-1	TRBJ2-2	CASSSDIANTGELFF	TGCGCCAGCAGCTCGGACATCGCGAACACCGGGGAGCTGTTTTTT
-	few	TRBV3-1/TRBV3-2	TRBJ1-1	CASSALGRRTEAFF	TGTGCCAGCAGTGCCCTAGGGCGTCGGACTGAAGCTTTCTTT
-	-	TRBV28	TRBJ1-2	CASRGGTGGGYTF	TGTGCCAGCAGGGGTGGAACAGGTGGGGGCTACACCTTC
-	-	TRBV20-1	TRBJ1-5	CSASRGGQPQHF	TGCAGTGCTAGTAGAGGTGGTCAGCCCCAGCATTTT
-	-	TRBV7-9	TRBJ1-5	CASSAPGSRDQPQHF	TGTGCCAGCAGCGCCCCAGGGAGCCGGGATCAGCCCCAGCATTTT
-	-	TRBV7-9	TRBJ2-1	CASSLVGGESYNEQFF	TGTGCCAGCAGCTTGGTGGGGGGAGAGTCCTACAATGAGCAGTTCTTC
TRBD2	-	TRBV25-1	TRBJ2-7	CASSEYSLAGRDYEQYF	TGTGCCAGCAGTGAATATTCACTAGCGGGAAGGGACTACGAGCAGTACTTC
-	-	TRBV9	TRBJ2-3	CASSVGLGEERDTQYF	TGTGCCAGCAGCGTAGGGTTGGGGGAGGAGCGAGATACGCAGTATTTT
-	-	TRBV29-1	TRBJ2-2	CSGKGRRAGELFF	TGCAGCGGGAAGGGGAGGAGGGCCGGGGAGCTGTTTTTT
-	once	TRBV14	TRBJ1-2	CASSSPGASTGYTF	TGTGCCAGCAGTTCACCGGGGGCCTCCACTGGCTACACCTTC
TRBD1	once	TRBV7-3	TRBJ1-1	CASSLPGQGRTEAFF	TGTGCCAGCAGCTTGCCCGGACAGGGCCGGACTGAAGCTTTCTTT
-	-	TRBV28	TRBJ2-7	CASSTTSTRYEQYF	TGTGCCAGCAGCACAACGTCGACTAGGTACGAGCAGTACTTC
TRBD2	-	TRBV7-2	TRBJ2-3	CASSPTSGRTDTQYF	TGTGCCAGCAGCCCTACTAGCGGGAGAACAGATACGCAGTATTTT
-	-	TRBV6-6	TRBJ2-1	CASSYAKGNSNNEQFF	TGTGCCAGCAGTTACGCGAAGGGCAACTCTAACAATGAGCAGTTCTTC
-	-	TRBV3-1/TRBV3-2	TRBJ2-2	CASSQVRDTGELFF	TGTGCCAGCAGCCAAGTAAGGGATACCGGGGAGCTGTTTTTT
TRBD2	-	TRBV30	TRBJ2-1	CAWTLGGLAGGNEQFF	TGTGCCTGGACCCTTGGAGGACTAGCGGGAGGGAATGAGCAGTTCTTC
-	once	TRBV5-1	TRBJ1-6	CASSLVGVMVPDSPLHF	TGCGCCAGCAGCTTGGTGGGGGTTATGGTCCCCGATTCACCCCTCCACTTT
TRBD2	-	TRBV14	TRBJ2-7	CASSPRSGRTYEQYF	TGTGCCAGCAGCCCCCGGAGCGGGAGAACTTACGAGCAGTACTTC
-	-	TRBV7-9	TRBJ2-2	CASSPYKGGNTGELFF	TGTGCCAGCAGCCCCTACAAAGGGGGAAACACCGGGGAGCTGTTTTTT
TRBD1	-	TRBV5-1	TRBJ1-2	CASSLGQGAYGYTF	TGCGCCAGCAGCTTAGGTCAGGGGGCCTATGGCTACACCTTC